Given below is one TCR beta chain in context. Its antigen is as yet unknown. Every one of the donors gave at least one pre-ART PBMC sample and at least two post-ART PBMC samples. V was pared by 0 bases and J by 4 bases, with 14 bases between. The CDR3 is made up of 15 amino acids. Germline CDR1 and CDR2: SGHRS and YFSETQ. This sample stems from a study of long-term antiretroviral therapy in people with HIV. At the survey level, the v3.0 immunoSEQ assay was run. TCRdb's copy holds only in-frame clones and misses some; the assay was immunoSEQ multiplex PCR. The sample holds about 38,000 clones; 65% to 90% are singletons and the top ten take about 5%. Findings and limits, study-wide: Post-ART diversity increased but stayed below transplant donor controls.

The sample was unsorted PBMCs, taken 1.5 years after starting antiretroviral therapy. The rearrangement joins TRBV5-1 to TRBJ2-7; tentatively, D is TRBD2 (6 bases). This sequence originates from a man aged 18 to 35 with HIV. The CDR3 reads CASSLGTGVVYEQYF. Written as DNA, the CDR3 is TGCGCCAGCAGCTTGGGAACGGGAGTCGTTTACGAGCAGTACTTC.